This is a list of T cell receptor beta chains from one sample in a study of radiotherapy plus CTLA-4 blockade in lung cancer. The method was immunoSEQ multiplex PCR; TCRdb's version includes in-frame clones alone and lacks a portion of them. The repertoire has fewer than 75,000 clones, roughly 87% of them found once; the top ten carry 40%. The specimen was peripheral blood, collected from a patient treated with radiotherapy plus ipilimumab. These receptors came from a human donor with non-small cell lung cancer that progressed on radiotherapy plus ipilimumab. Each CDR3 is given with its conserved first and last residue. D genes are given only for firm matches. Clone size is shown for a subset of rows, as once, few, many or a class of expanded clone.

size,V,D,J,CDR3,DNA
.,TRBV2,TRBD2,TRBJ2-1,CASSEARTSSYNEQFF,TGTGCCAGCAGTGAAGCCCGGACTAGCTCCTACAATGAGCAGTTCTTC
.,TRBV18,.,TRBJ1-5,CASSPRSDNQPQHF,TGTGCCAGCTCACCACGGTCAGATAATCAGCCCCAGCATTTT
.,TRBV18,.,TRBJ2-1,CASSQGGNEQFF,TGTGCCAGCTCACAAGGGGGCAATGAGCAGTTCTTC
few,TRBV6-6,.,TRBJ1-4,CASSFEGERGKLFF,TGTGCCAGCAGCTTTGAGGGGGAAAGGGGAAAACTGTTTTTT
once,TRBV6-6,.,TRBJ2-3,CASSYTDPRDTQYF,TGTGCCAGCAGTTACACCGACCCTCGGGATACGCAGTATTTT
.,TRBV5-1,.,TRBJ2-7,CVSSYEAASNEQYF,TGCGTCAGCAGCTACGAAGCCGCCTCTAACGAGCAGTACTTC
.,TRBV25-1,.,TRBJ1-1,CASSESTGLLTEAFF,TGTGCCAGCAGTGAATCCACGGGGCTTCTGACTGAAGCTTTCTTT
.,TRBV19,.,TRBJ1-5,CASSQDKGTYNQPQHF,TGTGCCAGTAGTCAAGACAAGGGGACCTACAATCAGCCCCAGCATTTT
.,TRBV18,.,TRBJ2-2,CASSLSGTQNTGELFF,TGTGCCAGCTCATTATCCGGGACACAGAACACCGGGGAGCTGTTTTTT
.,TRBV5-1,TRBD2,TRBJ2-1,CTSSLPAITSGPTTYYNEQFF,TGCACCAGCAGCTTGCCCGCCATTACTAGCGGGCCAACCACCTACTACAATGAGCAGTTCTTC
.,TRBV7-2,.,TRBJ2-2,CASSPDRWAGELFF,TGTGCCAGCAGCCCAGACAGGTGGGCCGGGGAGCTGTTTTTT
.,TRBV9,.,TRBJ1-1,CASSVEQGNTEAFF,TGTGCCAGCAGCGTAGAACAGGGGAACACTGAAGCTTTCTTT
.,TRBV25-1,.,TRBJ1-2,CASSERRGLYGYTF,TGTGCCAGCAGTGAACGAAGGGGCCTCTATGGCTACACCTTC
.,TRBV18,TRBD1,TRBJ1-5,CASSPLGTGNQPQHF,TGTGCCAGCTCACCACTTGGGACAGGGAATCAGCCCCAGCATTTT
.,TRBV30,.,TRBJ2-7,CAWSVNLYEQYF,TGTGCCTGGAGTGTAAACCTCTACGAGCAGTACTTC
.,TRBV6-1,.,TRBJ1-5,CASSGNTAYQPQHF,TGTGCCAGCAGCGGGAACACAGCTTATCAGCCCCAGCATTTT
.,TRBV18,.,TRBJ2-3,CASSPSSSTDTQYF,TGTGCCAGCTCACCATCAAGTAGCACAGATACGCAGTATTTT
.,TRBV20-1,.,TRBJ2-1,CSARGWREQFF,TGCAGTGCTAGAGGTTGGCGTGAGCAGTTCTTC
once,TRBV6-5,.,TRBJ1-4,CASSYSLHGLGEKLFF,TGTGCCAGCAGTTACTCGTTACATGGACTTGGGGAAAAACTGTTTTTT
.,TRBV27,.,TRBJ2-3,CATRTAFHTDTQYF,TGTGCCACCCGGACAGCCTTCCACACAGATACGCAGTATTTT
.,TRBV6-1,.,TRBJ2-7,CASSEWTAYYEQYF,TGTGCCAGCAGTGAATGGACAGCCTACTACGAGCAGTACTTC
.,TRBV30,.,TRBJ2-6,CAWSVLNVLTF,TGTGCCTGGAGTGTACTTAACGTCCTGACTTTC